These 13 T cell receptor beta chains share one sample of origin, sequenced in a study of T cell clones after liver transplantation. Assay used: immunoSEQ multiplex PCR; TCRdb lists only in-frame clones, some missing. The sample has about 6,100 clones, approximately 81% seen once. The material sequenced was CD8+ T cells from blood, taken before liver transplant. These receptors were obtained from a human donor who received a liver transplant.

The chain has TRBV5-5 and TRBJ2-3, with a possible D match to TRBD1 (5 bases). This CDR3 has 18 amino acids. V shed 6 bases and J shed 0 bases, with 23 bases lying between them. CDR1 is SGHKS and CDR2 is YYEKEE in the germline V gene (reference sequence). The CDR3 loop is CASTTKKRGSPSTDTQYF. The CDR3, as DNA: TGTGCCAGCACGACGAAGAAAAGGGGATCTCCGAGCACAGATACGCAGTATTTT.

The chain couples TRBV27 to TRBJ2-3; 8 nucleotides match TRBD2. The J segment lost 5 bases and the V segment lost 4 bases, leaving 5 bases of the junction unmatched. The CDR3 length is 14 residues. CDR1 MNHEY and CDR2 SMNVEV come from the germline V gene (reference sequence). CDR3 loop: CASSYGRERDTQYF. The CDR3 DNA reads TGTGCCAGCAGTTACGGGAGGGAGCGAGATACGCAGTATTTT.

The V gene is TRBV7-2, the J gene TRBJ2-3, with D perhaps being TRBD1 or TRBD2 (5 bases each). There are 15 residues in the CDR3. Germline CDR1 is SGHTA and CDR2 is FQGNSA. V was trimmed by 1 base and J by 3 bases, leaving 11 bases between them. CDR3 residues: CASSLERGLTDTQYF. CDR3 DNA sequence: TGTGCCAGCAGCTTAGAGAGGGGTTTGACAGATACGCAGTATTTT.

The DNA of the CDR3 is TGTGCCAGCAGCTTGGCGGGACAGGGGGAGGAGACCCAGTACTTC. Protein product: CASSLAGQGEETQYF. This sequence joins TRBV5-5 and TRBJ2-5; 11 bases line up with TRBD1. The CDR3 length is 15 residues. J lost 5 bases, V lost 0 bases, and 3 bases had no gene match. CDR1 and CDR2 from the germline V gene are SGHKS and YYEKEE (reference sequence).

The J gene is TRBJ1-4, the V gene TRBV2; D is unresolved. Germline assignment: CDR1 SNHLY and CDR2 FYNNEI. The CDR3 spans 15 residues. V shed 4 bases and J shed 7 bases, with 16 bases lying between them. CDR3 sequence reads: CASSVIGEEGEKLFF. DNA for the CDR3: TGTGCCAGCAGTGTGATTGGGGAGGAGGGTGAAAAACTGTTTTTT.

This chain uses TRBV7-9 with TRBJ1-1; D may be TRBD1 (5 bases). Trimming cost V 3 bases and J 7 bases, with 12 bases left between them. CDR3 length: 13 residues. Germline V gene lookup returns CDR1 SEHNR and CDR2 FQNEAQ (reference sequence). This CDR3 reads CASSFSGEDEAFF. CDR3 coding DNA: TGTGCCAGCAGCTTTTCGGGGGAGGATGAAGCTTTCTTT.

J is TRBJ1-4 and V is TRBV7-2, with TRBD1 matching 7 bases. The CDR3 contains 15 residues. V was clipped by 2 bases and J by 8 bases; unmatched bases: 8. Germline-derived CDR1 and CDR2 are SGHTA and FQGNSA. The CDR3 region is CASSLPTGLDEKLFF. Here the CDR3 DNA reads TGTGCCAGCAGCTTACCGACAGGGTTGGACGAAAAACTGTTTTTT.

V gene TRBV30 combines with J gene TRBJ1-5, with TRBD1 matching 9 bases. V shed 3 bases and J 6 bases; nucleotides not matched to a gene: 6. The CDR3 covers 14 residues. From germline, CDR1 is GTSNPN and CDR2 SVGIG (reference sequence). CDR3 residues: CAWSVGQGSQPQHF. The CDR3 DNA reads TGTGCCTGGAGCGTTGGACAGGGGTCTCAGCCCCAGCATTTT.

The chain recombines TRBV7-2 with TRBJ2-1, with D unclear. Germline V lookup: CDR1 SGHTA, CDR2 FQGNSA. Between the trimmed V and J ends, which lost 5 bases and 0 bases, there was a span of 17 bases. The CDR3 is 17 amino acids. As DNA, the CDR3 is TGTGCCAGCAGCAGTCCTCTGGGCGGCCTCTCCTACAATGAGCAGTTCTTC. This sequence encodes CASSSPLGGLSYNEQFF.

This rearrangement joins TRBV11-2 to TRBJ2-7; no reliable D call. CDR1 and CDR2 (germline): SGHAT, FQNNGV. V gave up 0 bases and J gave up 1 base, with 4 bases separating them. This CDR3 spans 13 amino acids. Here the CDR3 reads CASSLELSYEQYF. Here the CDR3 DNA reads TGTGCCAGCAGCTTAGAGTTATCCTACGAGCAGTACTTC.

The rearrangement links TRBV7-6 to TRBJ2-7; 10 bases align to TRBD1. Germline V lookup: CDR1 SGHVS, CDR2 FNYEAQ. The CDR3 covers 15 residues. Trimming removed 4 bases from V and 4 bases from J; junction bases left unmatched: 7. The CDR3 DNA reads TGTGCCAGCAGCTCAGAAGGGGACAGGGGTTACGAGCAGTACTTC. Translation: CASSSEGDRGYEQYF.

This clone has just one count. J is TRBJ1-5 and V is TRBV29-1; 7 bases map to TRBD1. This CDR3 comprises 13 residues. Germline V lookup: CDR1 SQVTM, CDR2 ANQGSEA. V shed 4 bases, J shed 4 bases, and the junction held 4 bases outside the gene matches. Written as DNA, the CDR3 is TGCAGCGTTGCAACAGGGGCAAATCAGCCCCAGCATTTT. Translated, it gives CSVATGANQPQHF.

This sequence joins TRBV9 and TRBJ1-2; D is undetermined. Looked up from germline, CDR1 is SGDLS and CDR2 is YYNGEE. V was clipped by 2 bases and J by 4 bases, with 15 bases between them. The length of the CDR3 is 15 residues. The CDR3 loop is CASSVSDSHLYGYTF. CDR3 nucleotides: TGTGCCAGCAGCGTCTCAGATAGCCACCTCTATGGCTACACCTTC.